What follows is one T cell receptor beta chain and its context. What it binds is unknown. The record originates from a study of cytomegalovirus exposure and HLA in healthy donors. V was cut by 2 bases and J by 8 bases, with 6 bases left in between. CDR3 size: 12 residues. Overall study results and limits: Within the data, a cluster of highly shared sequence variants was likely a sequencing artifact. Segments of the TCR beta V type were, in most cases, productive about 87% or about 30% of the time in an earlier analysis. Most TCR sequences showed up rarely, but some public TCRs showed up in many donors. When analyzed later, the rates of TCR association showed variation by HLA locus, with DRB1 the most and HLA-C the fewest.

Primers included in the PCR were 60 Vbeta and 13 Jbeta primers. Repertoires were generated with immunoSEQ multiplex PCR, while TCRdb's copy carries only in-frame clones and drops some. The data show approximately 160,000 clones, 75% to 90% seen once. The rearrangement uses TRBV23-1 and TRBJ2-2; no clear D gene. TRBV23-1 has ORF status, its function being uncertain. The clonotype was recovered from a man between 50 and 59 years old in good health and CMV-seropositive. The sequencing sample was made of PBMCs. The CDR3 DNA is TGCGCCAGCAGTCAACCACAGGGGGAGCTGTTTTTT. Its translation: CASSQPQGELFF.